The next 26 T cell receptor beta chains were all read from a single sample in a study of cytomegalovirus exposure and HLA in healthy donors. PCR involved 60 Vbeta and 13 Jbeta primers. Assay used: immunoSEQ multiplex PCR; TCRdb lists only in-frame clones, some missing. The table lists about 150,000 clones, 70% to 85% of them singletons. Specimen: PBMCs. The receptor set was obtained from a man in his forties in good health and CMV-seronegative.

The chain employs TRBV9 and TRBJ2-3; the match to TRBD2 covers 12 bases. The CDR3 length is 18 residues. CDR1 is SGDLS, CDR2 YYNGEE, per germline. V lost 0 bases, J lost 0 bases, and 5 bases stayed unmatched. The CDR3 region is CASSVDLAGGPSTDTQYF. The CDR3, as DNA: TGTGCCAGCAGCGTAGATCTAGCGGGGGGGCCTAGCACAGATACGCAGTATTTT.

The gene calls are TRBV19 and TRBJ2-1; 11 bases match TRBD2. The V gene's germline CDR1 is LNHDA and CDR2 SQIVND (reference sequence). V lost 6 bases to trimming and J lost 4 bases; unmatched junction nucleotides: 5. This CDR3 region has 15 residues. CDR3 in DNA: TGTGCCAGTAGCCTATCTAGCGGGGGGTACAATGAGCAGTTCTTC. As protein: CASSLSSGGYNEQFF.

The chain recombines TRBV27 with TRBJ1-6; D not certain. CDR3 length equals 15 residues. Germline CDR1 MNHEY, CDR2 SMNVEV (reference sequence). V was shortened by 6 bases and J by 7 bases, with 16 bases between the two germline ends. The CDR3 protein is CASSYGVPRNSPLHF. CDR3 sequence (DNA): TGTGCCAGCAGCTACGGGGTCCCGAGGAATTCACCCCTCCACTTT.

The gene calls are TRBV5-8 and TRBJ1-4; 10 bases map to TRBD1. With 0 bases clipped from V and 7 bases from J, the junction kept 6 bases outside the gene matches. This CDR3 has 16 amino acids. Germline CDR1 SGHTS, CDR2 YDEGEE. Written as DNA, the CDR3 is TGTGCCAGCAGCTTGGCAGTGGGACAGGGGAGTGAAAAACTGTTTTTT. This translates into CASSLAVGQGSEKLFF.

The rearrangement uses TRBV6-6 and TRBJ2-2; the D is unclear. The germline V gene has CDR1 MNHNY and CDR2 SVGAGI (reference sequence). V was clipped by 10 bases and J by 8 bases, with 14 bases between them. CDR3 length: 12 amino acids. This chain's CDR3 is CAIQQHLGELFF. The CDR3 region has the DNA TGTGCCATACAACAACACCTGGGGGAGCTGTTTTTT.

The rearrangement uses TRBV28 and TRBJ1-4; 12 nucleotides agree with TRBD1. Per germline, CDR1 MDHEN and CDR2 SYDVKM. The ends lost 4 bases at V and 7 bases at J; junction bases unmatched: 1. The CDR3 contains 14 residues. The CDR3 sequence is CASSSGQGAEKLFF. CDR3 nucleotides: TGTGCCAGCAGTTCGGGACAGGGGGCTGAAAAACTGTTTTTT.

The V and J genes are TRBV28 and TRBJ1-4; no reliable D call. The CDR3 is 14 residues long. Trimming removed 6 bases from V and 0 bases from J, with 8 bases in between. The germline V gene has CDR1 MDHEN and CDR2 SYDVKM. The CDR3 DNA is TGTGCCAGCAGCCCGATAGCAACTAATGAAAAACTGTTTTTT. Residues: CASSPIATNEKLFF.

V and J are TRBV6-1 and TRBJ2-7; D is undetermined. This CDR3 contains 12 residues. Trimming took off 5 bases at V and 3 bases at J, with 8 bases between the two ends. Germline loops: CDR1 MNHNS, CDR2 SASEGT. The CDR3 loop reads CASSPGGYEQYF. The DNA of the CDR3 is TGTGCCAGCAGTCCAGGTGGCTACGAGCAGTACTTC.

Points on this clone: Germline is not matched at one junction end, which may reflect a read error. This rearrangement joins TRBV5-1 to TRBJ1-6, with D unresolved. CDR1 is SGHRS, CDR2 YFSETQ, per germline. CDR3 length equals 16 residues. CDR3 amino acids: CASSGRTDTYNSPLHF. The CDR3 region has the DNA TGCGCCAGCAGCGGGAGGACGGATACCTACAATTCACCCCTCCACTTT. Full variable domain (remainder filled in from reference TRBV5-1 and TRBJ1-6): KAGVTQTPRYLIKTRGQQVTLSCSPISGHRSVSWYQQTPGQGLQFLFEYFSETQRNKGNFPGRFSGRQFSNSRSEMNVSTLELGDSALYLCASSGRTDTYNSPLHFGNGTRLTVT.

V gene TRBV7-8 combines with J gene TRBJ2-5; the D is unclear. This CDR3 has 12 residues. Between the trimmed V and J ends, which lost 3 bases and 5 bases, there was a span of 7 bases. The germline CDR1 and CDR2 sequences are SGHVS and FQNEAQ. CDR3 in amino acids: CASSFGWETQYF. CDR3 nucleotides: TGTGCCAGCAGCTTCGGTTGGGAGACCCAGTACTTC.

J is TRBJ2-5 and V is TRBV28; 7 bases match TRBD1. V dropped 5 bases and J dropped 4; count of bases not matched to a gene: 10. Germline assignment: CDR1 MDHEN and CDR2 SYDVKM. The CDR3 covers 15 residues. The CDR3: CASSPAGTVGETQYF. For the CDR3, the DNA is TGTGCCAGCAGTCCTGCCGGGACAGTCGGAGAGACCCAGTACTTC.

CDR3 sequence: CASSPRTSGGEETQYF. The CDR3 nucleotides are TGTGCCAGCAGCCCCCGGACTAGCGGGGGGGAAGAGACCCAGTACTTC. V usage is TRBV7-2 and J usage is TRBJ2-5; 15 bases are a match to TRBD2. CDR1 and CDR2 from the germline V gene are SGHTA and FQGNSA. The CDR3 length is 16 residues. The V gene end was trimmed by 5 bases and the J gene end by 3 bases; junction bases not matched to a gene: 4.

This sequence joins TRBV28 and TRBJ2-7, with a weak D call TRBD2 (6 bases). CDR1 and CDR2 from the germline V gene are MDHEN and SYDVKM. The CDR3 runs 17 residues. V shed 3 bases and J shed 3 bases, with 21 bases lying between them. The CDR3 DNA follows: TGTGCCAGCAGTTTTGGGGCGGGATCGACCCATTACTACGAGCAGTACTTC. The encoded protein is CASSFGAGSTHYYEQYF.

This chain uses TRBV4-1 with TRBJ2-3; possible D gene TRBD2, 7 bases. The CDR3 spans 16 residues. V was shortened by 4 bases and J by 2 bases, with 16 bases between the two germline ends. The V gene's germline CDR1 is MGHRA and CDR2 YSYEKL. This CDR3 is CASSREGGGNTDTQYF. The DNA for the CDR3 is TGCGCCAGCAGCCGTGAGGGAGGGGGAAACACAGATACGCAGTATTTT.

The CDR3 DNA follows: TGTGCCATCAGCCCGGGACAGGGAGGAACTGAAGCTTTCTTT. This codes for CAISPGQGGTEAFF. The chain uses TRBV10-3 and TRBJ1-1, with TRBD1 matching 9 bases. Germline V lookup: CDR1 ENHRY, CDR2 SYGVKD. V gave up 6 bases and J gave up 5 bases; unmatched junction bases: 7. The CDR3 runs 14 residues.

DNA for the CDR3: TGTGCCAGCATCCCCCCCGGGACTAGTGCTACCTACGAGCAGTACTTC. Protein sequence: CASIPPGTSATYEQYF. V usage is TRBV7-9 and J usage is TRBJ2-7, with 8 bases fitting TRBD2. CDR3 length equals 16 residues. Germline V lookup: CDR1 SEHNR, CDR2 FQNEAQ (reference sequence). The J segment lost 2 bases and the V segment lost 7 bases, leaving 13 bases of the junction unmatched.

This clone was detected a few times. V and J are TRBV7-9 and TRBJ1-2; maybe TRBD1 (6 bases). CDR1 and CDR2 (germline): SEHNR, FQNEAQ (reference sequence). Deletions cut 7 bases from V and 9 bases from J, with 12 bases between. This CDR3 has 11 residues. The CDR3 sequence: CASNLGDSYTF. The CDR3 region has the DNA TGTGCCAGCAATCTCGGGGACAGCTACACCTTC.

The V gene is TRBV9, the J gene TRBJ2-7, with 12 bases lining up with TRBD2. Germline V gene lookup returns CDR1 SGDLS and CDR2 YYNGEE. The length of the CDR3 is 15 residues. The trim removed 0 bases at V and 6 bases at J, leaving 4 bases unmatched. The CDR3 is CASSVGLAGVGEQYF. CDR3 DNA sequence: TGTGCCAGCAGCGTAGGACTAGCGGGAGTAGGCGAGCAGTACTTC.

V is TRBV7-9 and J is TRBJ1-2, with D possibly matching TRBD1 (6 bases). This CDR3 comprises 14 residues. Trimming removed 3 bases at V and 4 bases at J, with 12 bases between. The germline V gene encodes CDR1 SEHNR and CDR2 FQNEAQ (reference sequence). The CDR3 spells CASSLMGGPYGYTF. In nucleotides, the CDR3 is TGTGCCAGCAGCTTGATGGGGGGGCCCTATGGCTACACCTTC.

The V gene is TRBV27, the J gene TRBJ1-1; 8 nucleotides align to TRBD1. The CDR3 sequence is 14 residues long. Per germline, CDR1 MNHEY and CDR2 SMNVEV (reference sequence). V shed 6 bases and J 1 base; nucleotides not matched to a gene: 4. For the CDR3, the DNA is TGTGCCAGCAGAACGACAGGGGCGAACACTGAAGCTTTCTTT. It specifies CASRTTGANTEAFF.

DNA of the CDR3: TGTGCCAGCTCCCAGGGCAACTCCTACGAGCAGTACTTC. This codes for CASSQGNSYEQYF. The rearrangement joins TRBV18 to TRBJ2-7, with D perhaps matching TRBD1 (5 bases). The CDR3 covers 13 residues. Germline CDR1 is KGHSH and CDR2 is LQKENI. The V end lost 6 bases, the J end lost 0 bases, and 9 bases lay between the germline ends.

The chain combines TRBV4-2 with TRBJ2-5; 11 bases line up with TRBD2. The CDR3 loop spans 15 amino acids. Per germline, CDR1 LGHNA and CDR2 YNFKEQ. V shed 0 bases, J shed 4 bases, and the junction held 1 base outside the gene matches. For the CDR3, the DNA is TGTGCCAGCAGCCAAGACGGACTAGCGGGAGAGACCCAGTACTTC. It encodes CASSQDGLAGETQYF.

The J gene is TRBJ2-1, the V gene TRBV7-8; tentative D call: TRBD2 (6 bases). The CDR3 has 14 amino acids. Germline V gives CDR1 SGHVS, CDR2 FQNEAQ. The V end was cut by 7 bases, the J end by 4 bases, with 14 bases between. The CDR3, as DNA: TGTGCCAGCATCCCCGGGACTTTGTACAATGAGCAGTTCTTC. Translated: CASIPGTLYNEQFF.

This clone was counted a few times. The J gene is TRBJ2-3, the V gene TRBV30; 9 bases agree with TRBD1. Germline CDR1 is GTSNPN and CDR2 is SVGIG (reference sequence). The CDR3 loop spans 15 amino acids. Trimming took 3 bases from V and 2 from J; bases not matched to a gene: 6. Here the CDR3 reads CAWRAGTGFTDTQYF. The CDR3, as DNA: TGTGCCTGGAGGGCCGGGACAGGGTTCACAGATACGCAGTATTTT.

This clone has just a few counts. The chain is built from TRBV27 and TRBJ2-2; TRBD1 matches at 7 bases. V trimming: 8 bases; J trimming: 6 bases; junction bases outside the gene matches: 6. The CDR3 is 13 amino acids. Germline values: CDR1 MNHEY, CDR2 SMNVEV (reference sequence). CDR3 nucleotide sequence: TGTGCCAGCTGCCCAGGGGGACCCGGGGAGCTGTTTTTT. The encoded protein is CASCPGGPGELFF.

J is TRBJ2-7 and V is TRBV4-1; the match to TRBD1 covers 11 bases. The ends lost 3 bases at V and 6 bases at J; junction bases unmatched: 7. CDR1 and CDR2 from the germline V gene are MGHRA and YSYEKL. This CDR3 comprises 15 residues. This CDR3 is CASSHTSGTGGEQYF. The DNA of the CDR3 is TGCGCCAGCAGCCATACCTCCGGGACAGGGGGCGAGCAGTACTTC.